Given below is one TCR beta chain in context. The antigen this receptor binds is unknown. No much larger clone exists at a distance of one base, and base qualities are not known. Libraries of naive CD8 T cells were built from anywhere between about 19,000 and 1,000,000 sorted cells, with 10%, 30% or 50% of the purified RNA used. Naive CD8 T cells, defined as CD8+CD4-CCR7+CD45RA+, were FACS-sorted into RLT Plus buffer on a BD FACSAria II. To test detection sensitivity, Jurkat RNA equal to ten TCR copies was added to samples of about 17,000-1,100,000 naive CD8 T cells. Enrichment of CD8 T cells was performed with RosetteSep CD8+ T Cell Enrichment Cocktail and Ficoll-Paque, after which ACK red cell lysis was carried out. This sample is drawn from a study of molecular identifiers for immune sequencing clone quantification listed by TCRdb under 2018. Study-wide context: For a replicate experiment, RNA from around 20,000 or 100,000 naive CD8 T cells was divided into five aliquots, of which four were sequenced. The study was a methods study using CD8 T cells to benchmark molecular-identifier clustering-based TCR repertoire sequencing (MIDCIRS) and TCR RNA copy counting. Study-wide findings and limitations: When barcode sub-clustering was left out, chimeric consensus sequences inflated TCR diversity, with chimeras reaching as high as 47%. Highly expanded clone sizes could be underestimated if identical TCR molecules share a barcode. A single cell's worth of spiked-in Jurkat TCR RNA was reported detectable even among some 920,000 naive CD8 T cells. About 3.1 recovered TCR RNA copies per cell were obtained by modeling, versus about ten by digital PCR, implying a capture efficiency of 25% to 35%. Naive libraries contained spiked-in Jurkat TCR RNA (approximately ten copies' worth), which is not part of the donor repertoire. In CMV-specific effector cells, over 99% of molecules were held by clones above 20 RNA copies, whereas under 1% of molecules were held by such clones in naive cells.

Library creation used PCR. Data came from a NextSeq 500. Bulk TCR libraries were made following a previously described method, with the TCR primers given in Table S5. Purification of total RNA was performed with the Qiagen AllPrep DNA/RNA kit. Before any analysis, reads coming from multiple sequencing runs of the same library were combined into one pool. The original methods were these. Reads were retained only if their TCR constant sequence matched exactly, and those retained reads were trimmed to 150 nt and grouped according to their 12-nt molecular barcodes. Reads in each barcode group were sub-clustered using a 15% Levenshtein threshold, and a quality-weighted consensus sequence was built for each RNA molecule. Non-functional sequences were removed, as were lower-count sequences one edit away from another. On the basis of fitting two negative binomial distributions, barcode sub-clusters with fewer than 20% of the maximum read count were discarded. In TCRdb, the public reads were trimmed at Q25 with fastp and aligned with MiXCR, with productive beta chains retained. Here each entry gathers all rows of one CDR3 protein and keeps the most common genes and DNA. The V and J calls reflect TCRdb's pipeline rather than the authors' work. In this sample the table shows over 550,000 distinct CDR3 sequences, roughly 23% of which occur a single time. 0.78% of the sample belongs to the ten largest clones.

From the germline V gene (reference sequence), CDR1 is MNHNY and CDR2 is SVGAGI. Inclusive of the bounding cysteine and phenylalanine, the CDR3 is 12 residues long. Only CDR3 DNA remains: 36 bases, in frame from the first base. V loses 5 bases of germline sequence and J loses 13 bases, and the interval between the two ends is 14 bases. The rearranged chain carries TRBV6-6 and TRBJ2-2, with no confident D gene call. Sequencing was carried out using naive CD8+ T cells from blood, with Jurkat cell RNA spiked in. The cell subset or site tag for this specimen amounts to: FACS-sorted CD8+CD4-CCR7+CD45RA+ naive T cells. The clonotype comes from a human donor in good health. Some libraries in this study had Jurkat cell RNA spiked in. The CDR3 protein: CASSDGAEWLFF. The nucleotides read TGTGCCAGCAGTGACGGCGCCGAATGGCTGTTTTTT.